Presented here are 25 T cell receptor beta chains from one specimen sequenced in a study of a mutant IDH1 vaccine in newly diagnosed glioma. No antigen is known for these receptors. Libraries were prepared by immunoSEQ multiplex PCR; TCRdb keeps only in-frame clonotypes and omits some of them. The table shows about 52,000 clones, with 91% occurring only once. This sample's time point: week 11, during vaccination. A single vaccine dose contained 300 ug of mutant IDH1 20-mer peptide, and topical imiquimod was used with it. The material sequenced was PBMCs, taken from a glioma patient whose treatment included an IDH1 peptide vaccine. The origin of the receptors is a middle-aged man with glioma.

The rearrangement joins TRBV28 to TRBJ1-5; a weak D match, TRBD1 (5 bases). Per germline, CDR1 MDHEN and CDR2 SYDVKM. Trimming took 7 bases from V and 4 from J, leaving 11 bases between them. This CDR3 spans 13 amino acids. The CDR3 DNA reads TGTGCCAGCAACCCAGACAGTAATCAGCCCCAGCATTTT. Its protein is CASNPDSNQPQHF.

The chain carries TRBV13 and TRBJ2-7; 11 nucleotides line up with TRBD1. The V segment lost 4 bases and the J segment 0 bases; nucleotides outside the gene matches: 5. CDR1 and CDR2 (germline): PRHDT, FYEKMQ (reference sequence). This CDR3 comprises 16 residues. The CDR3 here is CASSYTGTGGSYEQYF. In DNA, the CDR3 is TGTGCCAGCAGCTATACCGGGACAGGGGGCTCCTACGAGCAGTACTTC.

CDR3 sequence: CASTHFGKETQYF. The CDR3 nucleotides read TGTGCCAGTACCCACTTCGGTAAAGAGACCCAGTACTTC. The chain recombines TRBV5-4 with TRBJ2-5; no clear D gene. V lost 8 bases and J 3 bases, leaving 14 bases between the germline ends. The CDR3 has 13 amino acids. CDR1 is SGHNT, CDR2 YYREEE, per germline (reference sequence).

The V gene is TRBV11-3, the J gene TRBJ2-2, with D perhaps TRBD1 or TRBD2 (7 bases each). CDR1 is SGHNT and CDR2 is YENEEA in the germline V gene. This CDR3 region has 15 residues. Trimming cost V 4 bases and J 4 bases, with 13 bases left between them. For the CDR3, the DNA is TGTGCCAGCAGCTCAGGGGGGGACGGCACCGGGGAGCTGTTTTTT. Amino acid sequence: CASSSGGDGTGELFF.

DNA for the CDR3: TGTGCCAGCACCTGGCTGGGGGCCACTGAAGCTTTCTTT. Its protein is CASTWLGATEAFF. V is TRBV11-2 and J is TRBJ1-1; D may be TRBD1 (6 bases). V was cut by 7 bases and J by 4 bases, with 13 bases left in between. The CDR3 is made up of 13 amino acids. Germline V gene data show CDR1 as SGHAT and CDR2 as FQNNGV.

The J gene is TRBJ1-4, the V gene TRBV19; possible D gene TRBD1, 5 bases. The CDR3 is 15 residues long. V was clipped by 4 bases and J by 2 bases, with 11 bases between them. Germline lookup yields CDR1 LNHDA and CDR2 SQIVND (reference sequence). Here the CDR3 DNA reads TGTGCCAGTAGTACCCGATGGGGGACTAATGAAAAACTGTTTTTT. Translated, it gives CASSTRWGTNEKLFF.

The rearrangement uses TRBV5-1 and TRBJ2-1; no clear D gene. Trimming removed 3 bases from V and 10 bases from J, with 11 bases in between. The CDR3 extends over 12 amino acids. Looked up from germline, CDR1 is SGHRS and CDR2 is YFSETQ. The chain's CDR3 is CASSWTTKEQFF. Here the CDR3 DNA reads TGCGCCAGCAGCTGGACCACGAAAGAGCAGTTCTTC.

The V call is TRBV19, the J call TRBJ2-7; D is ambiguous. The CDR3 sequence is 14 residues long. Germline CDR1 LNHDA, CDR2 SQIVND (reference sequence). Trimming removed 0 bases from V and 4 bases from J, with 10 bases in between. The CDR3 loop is CASSIDLTLYEQYF. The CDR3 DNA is TGTGCCAGTAGTATAGATCTCACCCTATACGAGCAGTACTTC.

The CDR3 DNA follows: TGTGCCAGCAGCCAAGAGGGTGGGGCAGCTCAAGAGACCCAGTACTTC. This codes for CASSQEGGAAQETQYF. The rearrangement joins TRBV4-2 to TRBJ2-5, with D perhaps matching TRBD1 (5 bases). The CDR3 extends over 16 amino acids. V was clipped by 0 bases and J by 2 bases, with 13 bases between them. CDR1 and CDR2 (germline): LGHNA, YNFKEQ.

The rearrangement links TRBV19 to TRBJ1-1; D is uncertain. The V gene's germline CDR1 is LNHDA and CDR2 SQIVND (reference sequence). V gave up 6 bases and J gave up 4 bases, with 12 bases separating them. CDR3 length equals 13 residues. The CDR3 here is CASSPKLGTEAFF. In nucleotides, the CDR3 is TGTGCCAGTAGCCCTAAGTTGGGCACTGAAGCTTTCTTT. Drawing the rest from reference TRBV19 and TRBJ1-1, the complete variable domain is DGGITQSPKYLFRKEGQNVTLSCEQNLNHDAMYWYRQDPGQGLRLIYYSQIVNDFQKGDIAEGYSVSREKKESFPLTVTSAQKNPTAFYLCASSPKLGTEAFFGQGTRLTVV.

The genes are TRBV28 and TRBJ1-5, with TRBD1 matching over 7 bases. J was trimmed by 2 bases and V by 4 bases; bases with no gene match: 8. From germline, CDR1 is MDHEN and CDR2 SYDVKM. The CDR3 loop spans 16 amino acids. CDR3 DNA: TGTGCCAGCAGTTCCCCCCGAGGACAGGGCAATCAGCCCCAGCATTTT. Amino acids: CASSSPRGQGNQPQHF.

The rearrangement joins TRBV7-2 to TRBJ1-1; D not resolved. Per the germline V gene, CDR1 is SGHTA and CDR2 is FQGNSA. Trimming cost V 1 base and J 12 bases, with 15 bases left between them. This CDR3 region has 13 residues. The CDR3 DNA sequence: TGTGCCAGCAGCTTAGTCCCCGGTCGAATATCTTTCTTT. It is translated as CASSLVPGRISFF.

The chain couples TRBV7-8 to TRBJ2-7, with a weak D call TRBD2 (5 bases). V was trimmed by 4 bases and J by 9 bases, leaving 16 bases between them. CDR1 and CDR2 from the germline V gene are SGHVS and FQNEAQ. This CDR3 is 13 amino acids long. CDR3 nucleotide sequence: TGTGCCAGCAGCTCCCGAGGGCCCCCTGGGCAGTACTTC. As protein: CASSSRGPPGQYF.

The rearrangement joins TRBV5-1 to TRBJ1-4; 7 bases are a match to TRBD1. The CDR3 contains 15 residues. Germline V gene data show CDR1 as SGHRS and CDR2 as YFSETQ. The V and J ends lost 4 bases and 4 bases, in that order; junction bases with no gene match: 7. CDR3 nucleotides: TGCGCCAGCAGCCTACGCACAGGGGTTAATGAAAAACTGTTTTTT. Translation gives CASSLRTGVNEKLFF.

For the CDR3, the DNA is TGCAGCGTCCGGACAGGGCAAGAGACCCAGTACTTC. Its protein is CSVRTGQETQYF. The chain combines TRBV29-1 with TRBJ2-5; 8 nucleotides align to TRBD1. This CDR3 is built from 12 residues. V lost 6 bases to trimming and J lost 2 bases; unmatched junction nucleotides: 2. From germline, CDR1 is SQVTM and CDR2 ANQGSEA.

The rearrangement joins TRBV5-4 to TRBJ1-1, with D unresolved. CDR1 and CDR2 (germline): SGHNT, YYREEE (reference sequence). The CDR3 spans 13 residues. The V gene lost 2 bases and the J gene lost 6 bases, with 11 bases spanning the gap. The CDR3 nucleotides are TGTGCCAGCAGCTTCCCCGGTTTAGCTGAAGCTTTCTTT. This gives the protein CASSFPGLAEAFF.

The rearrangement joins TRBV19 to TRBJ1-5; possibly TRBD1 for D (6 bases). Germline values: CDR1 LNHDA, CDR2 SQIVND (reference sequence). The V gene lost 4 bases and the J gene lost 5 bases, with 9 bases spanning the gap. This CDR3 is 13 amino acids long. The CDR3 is CASSTGQYQPQHF. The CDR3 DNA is TGTGCCAGTAGTACAGGACAGTATCAGCCCCAGCATTTT.

For the CDR3, the DNA is TGCGCCAGCAGCCAAGACGCTTCCACTATCCCTAGAGAGACCCAGTACTTC. This encodes CASSQDASTIPRETQYF. The rearrangement uses TRBV4-1 and TRBJ2-5; D is unclear. From germline, CDR1 is MGHRA and CDR2 YSYEKL. Trimming stripped 0 bases from V and 4 bases from J, with 18 bases between. The CDR3 sequence is 17 residues long.

CDR3 loop: CASSQEYRYEQYF. CDR3 nucleotides: TGCGCCAGCAGCCAAGAGTACCGCTACGAGCAGTACTTC. V gene TRBV4-1 combines with J gene TRBJ2-7, with D uncertain. The ends were cut back, 0 bases at V and 3 bases at J, with 6 bases in the middle. Germline-derived CDR1 and CDR2 are MGHRA and YSYEKL. This CDR3 is built from 13 residues.

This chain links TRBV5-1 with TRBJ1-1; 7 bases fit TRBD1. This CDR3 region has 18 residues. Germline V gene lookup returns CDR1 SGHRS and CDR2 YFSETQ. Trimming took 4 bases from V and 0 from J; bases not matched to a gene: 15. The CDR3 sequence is CASSTAPGQIPLNTEAFF. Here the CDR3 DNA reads TGCGCCAGCAGCACGGCCCCGGGACAGATCCCCTTGAACACTGAAGCTTTCTTT.

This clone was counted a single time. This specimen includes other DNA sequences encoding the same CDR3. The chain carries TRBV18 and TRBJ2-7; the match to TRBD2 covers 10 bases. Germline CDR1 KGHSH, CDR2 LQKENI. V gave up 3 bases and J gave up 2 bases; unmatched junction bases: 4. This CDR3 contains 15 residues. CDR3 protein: CASSPRTSGAYEQYF. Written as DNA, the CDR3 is TGTGCCAGCTCACCCCGCACTAGCGGGGCCTACGAGCAGTACTTC.

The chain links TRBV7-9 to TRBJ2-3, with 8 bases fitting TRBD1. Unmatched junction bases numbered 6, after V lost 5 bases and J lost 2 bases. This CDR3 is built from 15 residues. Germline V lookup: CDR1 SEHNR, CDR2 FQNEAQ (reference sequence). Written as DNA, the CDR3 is TGTGCCAGCAGCCCAGGGACAGGATACACAGATACGCAGTATTTT. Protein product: CASSPGTGYTDTQYF.

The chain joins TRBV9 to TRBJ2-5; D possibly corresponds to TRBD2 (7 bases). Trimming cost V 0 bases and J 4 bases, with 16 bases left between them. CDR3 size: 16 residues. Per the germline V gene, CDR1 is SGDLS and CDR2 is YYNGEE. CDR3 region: CASSVGEGGELETQYF. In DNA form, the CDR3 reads TGTGCCAGCAGCGTAGGGGAGGGGGGGGAGCTAGAGACCCAGTACTTC. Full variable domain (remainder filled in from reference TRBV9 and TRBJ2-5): DSGVTQTPKHLITATGQRVTLRCSPRSGDLSVYWYQQSLDQGLQFLIQYYNGEERAKGNILERFSAQQFPDLHSELNLSSLELGDSALYFCASSVGEGGELETQYFGPGTRLLVL.

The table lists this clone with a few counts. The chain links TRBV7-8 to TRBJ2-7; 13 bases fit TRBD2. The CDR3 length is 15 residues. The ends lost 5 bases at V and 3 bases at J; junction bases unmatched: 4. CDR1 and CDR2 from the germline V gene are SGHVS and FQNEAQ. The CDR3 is CASSLRTSGSYEQYF. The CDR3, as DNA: TGTGCCAGCAGCCTACGGACTAGCGGGAGCTACGAGCAGTACTTC.

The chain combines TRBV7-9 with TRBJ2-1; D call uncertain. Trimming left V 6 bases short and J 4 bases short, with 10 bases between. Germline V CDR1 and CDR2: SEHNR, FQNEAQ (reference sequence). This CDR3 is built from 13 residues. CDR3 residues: CASRTGRYNEQFF. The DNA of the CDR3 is TGTGCCAGCAGGACCGGCAGGTACAATGAGCAGTTCTTC.